The sample holds many counts of the clone carrying this T cell receptor beta chain. The entry originates in a study of Graves' ophthalmopathy and Graves' hyperthyroidism. The TCR beta CDR3 regions underwent amplification from RNA transcripts. First-round RT-PCR employed HTBI primers, with a second-round multiplex PCR after it. TCRdb reprocessed the multiplex PCR reads via MiXCR and lists one record per CDR3 protein. The sample lists hundreds of thousands of distinct CDR3 sequences; about a fifth were seen once. The length of the CDR3 is 15 residues. V lost 6 bases to trimming and J lost 6 bases; unmatched junction nucleotides: 8.

The chain combines TRBV12-3 or TRBV12-4 with TRBJ2-2; the match to TRBD2 covers 9 bases. Material: peripheral blood. The TCR comes from a woman in her late teens or twenties with stable Graves' hyperthyroidism. Some clones in this sample may be carry-over from other donors' samples. The CDR3, as DNA: TGTGCCAGCAGGACTTCCGGGACTAGCTCCGGGGAGCTGTTTTTT. Encoded protein: CASRTSGTSSGELFF.